The 25 T cell receptor beta chains presented below share a single source sample, sequenced in a study of blood T cells in healthy people across ages. Then a second PCR, running roughly 6 to 12 cycles, was carried out with a sample-barcoded 5' primer and a J-beta primer mix. TCRdb redid the calling of the 5' RACE reads with MiXCR, one entry per CDR3 protein. This table has about 1.8 million distinct CDR3 sequences, just under 50% appearing once. What was sequenced was blood. Every receptor here comes from a woman between 35 and 50 years old in good health.

The table lists this clonotype with a count of one. The rearrangement uses TRBV2 and TRBJ2-3; 12 bases agree with TRBD2. Germline V gene sequence: CDR1 SNHLY, CDR2 FYNNEI. After removal of 0 bases from V and 5 bases from J, the junction contained 6 bases not matched to a gene. The CDR3 loop spans 17 amino acids. Here the CDR3 reads CASSEANLAGGRDTQYF. The CDR3 nucleotides are TGTGCCAGCAGTGAAGCAAATCTAGCGGGGGGGCGAGATACGCAGTATTTT.

In DNA form, the CDR3 reads TGCAGTGCTAGAGATCCGGAACGAGGAGGGCAGCCCCAGCATTTT. This codes for CSARDPERGGQPQHF. The chain joins TRBV20-1 to TRBJ1-5; D unresolved. CDR1 and CDR2 from the germline V gene are DFQATT and SNEGSKA (reference sequence). Trimming left V 0 bases short and J 7 bases short, with 16 bases between. The CDR3 consists of 15 residues.

The V and J genes are TRBV10-3 and TRBJ2-3; TRBD2 agrees at 13 bases. The CDR3 has 19 residues. Looked up from germline, CDR1 is ENHRY and CDR2 is SYGVKD. With 6 bases clipped from V and 4 bases from J, the junction kept 16 bases outside the gene matches. The CDR3 region has the DNA TGTGCCATCAGCCCACTAGCGGGGGGGCCCGACCCGCTCCCAGATACGCAGTATTTT. Amino acid sequence: CAISPLAGGPDPLPDTQYF.

The genes are TRBV20-1 and TRBJ2-4; unclear D gene. The CDR3 has 11 amino acids. V was trimmed by 0 bases and J by 11 bases, leaving 8 bases between them. CDR1 is DFQATT and CDR2 is SNEGSKA in the germline V gene (reference sequence). The CDR3 region is CSAREDLVQYF. Written as DNA, the CDR3 is TGCAGTGCTAGAGAGGACCTCGTTCAGTACTTC.

CDR3 sequence reads: CASRHPGKGEQYF. For the CDR3, the DNA is TGCGCCAGCAGACATCCGGGAAAAGGCGAGCAGTACTTC. The rearrangement joins TRBV5-1 to TRBJ2-7, with D perhaps TRBD2 (5 bases). This CDR3 has 13 residues. Trimming shortened V by 5 bases and J by 6 bases, and 15 bases separated the two germline ends. Germline loops: CDR1 SGHRS, CDR2 YFSETQ.

This chain connects TRBV12-3 or TRBV12-4 to TRBJ1-5; D is unclear. V lost 1 base to trimming and J lost 1 base, with 8 bases between them. The CDR3 consists of 15 residues. The CDR3 region has the DNA TGTGCCAGCAGTTTAGTCAGAGGGAGCAATCAGCCCCAGCATTTT. It specifies CASSLVRGSNQPQHF.

The J gene is TRBJ2-3, the V gene TRBV10-3; D unclear. The CDR3 runs to 15 residues. With 3 bases removed from V and 0 bases from J, the gap between germline ends came to 10 bases. Germline values: CDR1 ENHRY, CDR2 SYGVKD. The CDR3 coding sequence is TGTGCCATCAGTGACCTAGGAACTAGCACAGATACGCAGTATTTT. Encoded protein: CAISDLGTSTDTQYF.

On this clonotype: A read error may explain this, as a much larger clone is one base away. The rearrangement uses TRBV5-1 and TRBJ2-5; maybe TRBD1 (6 bases). V lost 2 bases, J lost 2 bases, and 13 bases lay in between. The V gene's germline CDR1 is SGHRS and CDR2 YFSETQ. The CDR3 consists of 15 residues. This CDR3 reads CASSLATGAQETQYF. The CDR3 bases are TGCGCCAGCAGCTTAGCGACAGGAGCTCAAGAGACCCAGTACTTC.

This clonotype was detected many times. The chain joins TRBV4-3 to TRBJ2-3, with a possible D match to TRBD2 (5 bases). The V gene's germline CDR1 is LGHNA and CDR2 YSLEER. This CDR3 spans 15 amino acids. Trimming took 4 bases from V and 10 from J, leaving 21 bases between them. This CDR3 reads CASSPDSAPGTAQYF. The CDR3 region has the DNA TGCGCCAGCAGCCCGGACTCGGCTCCGGGTACTGCGCAGTATTTT.

This clonotype appeared a single time. J is TRBJ2-3 and V is TRBV11-1; perhaps TRBD1 as D (5 bases). The CDR3 contains 12 residues. V lost 1 base and J 12 bases, leaving 11 bases between the germline ends. Per the germline V gene, CDR1 is SGHAT and CDR2 is FQDESV (reference sequence). The CDR3 region has the DNA TGTGCCAGCAGCTTAGTGCAGGGCCCTCAGTATTTT. It is translated as CASSLVQGPQYF.

The chain joins TRBV7-2 to TRBJ2-1; no definite D call. The CDR3 loop spans 14 amino acids. Germline V gives CDR1 SGHTA, CDR2 FQGNSA. V dropped 5 bases and J dropped 3 bases, with 11 bases sitting between them. CDR3 residues: CASSPELLYNEQFF. CDR3 in DNA: TGTGCCAGCAGCCCTGAGCTTCTCTACAATGAGCAGTTCTTC.

The V and J genes are TRBV7-2 and TRBJ2-3; D is ambiguous. The CDR3 sequence is 12 residues long. Germline CDR1 and CDR2: SGHTA and FQGNSA. Trimming pared 3 bases from V and 8 bases from J, leaving 9 bases between. The CDR3 bases are TGTGCCAGCAGCTTGACCCTGGGTACGCAGTATTTT. It codes for CASSLTLGTQYF.

This clonotype appeared a few times. This chain uses TRBV29-1 with TRBJ2-1, with 9 nucleotides matching TRBD2. CDR3 length: 14 amino acids. After removal of 6 bases from V and 6 bases from J, the junction contained 9 bases not matched to a gene. Per the germline V gene, CDR1 is SQVTM and CDR2 is ANQGSEA. In DNA form, the CDR3 reads TGCAGCGTCCTGTCCCAGCGGGGGGCCAATGAGCAGTTCTTC. It codes for CSVLSQRGANEQFF.

This clonotype showed up just a few times. This chain joins TRBV3-1 and TRBJ2-7; 9 bases are a match to TRBD2. The V segment lost 1 base and the J segment 0 bases; nucleotides outside the gene matches: 4. The CDR3 is 16 residues long. CDR1 is LGHDT and CDR2 is YNNKEL in the germline V gene (reference sequence). As DNA, the CDR3 is TGTGCCAGCAGCCAAGCCCCGACTAGCGGCTCCTACGAGCAGTACTTC. Its protein is CASSQAPTSGSYEQYF.

The CDR3 sequence is CASSHRLATDTQYF. The DNA for the CDR3 is TGTGCCAGCAGCCACCGCTTGGCCACAGATACGCAGTATTTT. The chain uses TRBV11-2 and TRBJ2-3; D unclear. Germline CDR1 and CDR2: SGHAT and FQNNGV. This CDR3 spans 14 amino acids. The V end was cut by 5 bases, the J end by 2 bases, with 11 bases between.

This chain links TRBV6-2 or TRBV6-3 with TRBJ2-6; D not resolved. This CDR3 has 16 amino acids. V shed 7 bases and J shed 0 bases, with 13 bases lying between them. The germline V gene has CDR1 MNHEY and CDR2 SVGEGT. CDR3 region: CASTYLWDSGANVLTF. CDR3 DNA: TGTGCCAGCACCTACCTATGGGACTCTGGGGCCAACGTCCTGACTTTC.

This clonotype has more than one count but fewer than ten. The rearrangement links TRBV5-1 to TRBJ2-3; TRBD2 is a possible D gene (5 bases). V shed 3 bases and J shed 0 bases, with 20 bases lying between them. There are 18 residues in the CDR3. Germline V gene sequence: CDR1 SGHRS, CDR2 YFSETQ. In nucleotides, the CDR3 is TGCGCCAGCAGCTCCGGACTTTTGAGTTCCGCTAGCACAGATACGCAGTATTTT. It encodes CASSSGLLSSASTDTQYF.

This clonotype has ten or more counts. V usage is TRBV28 and J usage is TRBJ2-7; the D gene is possibly TRBD1 (6 bases). Deletions cut 5 bases from V and 0 bases from J, with 8 bases between. CDR3 length equals 13 residues. Germline V lookup: CDR1 MDHEN, CDR2 SYDVKM. CDR3 sequence (DNA): TGTGCCAGCAGTCAACAGGGCTCCTACGAGCAGTACTTC. Its protein product is CASSQQGSYEQYF.

V is TRBV5-6 and J is TRBJ2-3; D is possibly TRBD1 or TRBD2 (5 bases each). V lost 1 base to trimming and J lost 4 bases, with 13 bases between them. The CDR3 extends over 15 amino acids. From germline, CDR1 is SGHDT and CDR2 YYEEEE. CDR3 nucleotide sequence: TGTGCCAGCAGCTTGTGGAGGTTCAGGGCAGATACGCAGTATTTT. It yields the protein CASSLWRFRADTQYF.

The chain has TRBV7-9 and TRBJ1-4, with D unresolved. The V end was cut by 3 bases, the J end by 6 bases, with 14 bases between. This CDR3 region has 15 residues. Germline CDR1 is SEHNR and CDR2 is FQNEAQ (reference sequence). The CDR3 protein is CASSFMQPTYEKLFF. The CDR3, as DNA: TGTGCCAGCAGCTTTATGCAGCCCACGTATGAAAAACTGTTTTTT.

The chain carries TRBV28 and TRBJ2-5; 8 bases fit TRBD2. V dropped 1 base and J dropped 2; count of bases not matched to a gene: 6. Germline values: CDR1 MDHEN, CDR2 SYDVKM. The CDR3 is made up of 16 amino acids. The DNA for the CDR3 is TGTGCCAGCAGTTTATTCAGCGGGGGCTCTCAAGAGACCCAGTACTTC. It yields the protein CASSLFSGGSQETQYF.

The chain combines TRBV4-3 with TRBJ2-1, with D possibly being TRBD2 (6 bases). The CDR3 is 16 amino acids. Germline CDR1 and CDR2: LGHNA and YSLEER. The V gene lost 0 bases and the J gene lost 2 bases, with 11 bases spanning the gap. CDR3: CASSQDAGMAYNEQFF. The CDR3 DNA follows: TGCGCCAGCAGCCAAGATGCGGGGATGGCCTACAATGAGCAGTTCTTC.

V and J are TRBV6-5 and TRBJ2-1; 7 bases are shared with TRBD2. Per the germline V gene, CDR1 is MNHEY and CDR2 is SVGAGI. The V segment lost 4 bases and the J segment 3 bases; nucleotides outside the gene matches: 24. The CDR3 runs to 21 residues. The CDR3 nucleotides read TGTGCCAGCAGTTCGATTCTACCTAGTGCGGGGGAGACATTTTTCTACAATGAGCAGTTCTTC. This translates into CASSSILPSAGETFFYNEQFF.

In its sample, this clonotype was seen a few times. V is TRBV24-1 and J is TRBJ2-1, with TRBD1 identical over 8 bases. This CDR3 spans 16 amino acids. CDR1 and CDR2 (germline): KGHDR, SFDVKD. The V gene end was trimmed by 2 bases and the J gene end by 9 bases; junction bases not matched to a gene: 11. The CDR3 nucleotides are TGTGCCACCAGTGATTCACCCCCTATGACAGGGGTTGAGCAGTTCTTC. This codes for CATSDSPPMTGVEQFF.

The chain carries TRBV4-3 and TRBJ2-7; D is uncertain. This CDR3 contains 17 residues. Germline V gene data show CDR1 as LGHNA and CDR2 as YSLEER. V lost 0 bases and J 2 bases, leaving 17 bases between the germline ends. The DNA for the CDR3 is TGCGCCAGCAGCCAAGAATTTGGGCCTTATAAACCCTACGAGCAGTACTTC. Translated: CASSQEFGPYKPYEQYF.